A single sample is the source of the 15 T cell receptor beta chains below, sequenced in a study of shared clonotypes between healthy human individuals. Method: immunoSEQ multiplex PCR; TCRdb's copy keeps in-frame clones and lacks some. This table holds some 2.1 million clones, just under 95% found once. Naive CD8 populations comprised CD45RO-negative cells positively selected for CCR7, excluding terminally differentiated effector memory CD45RA+ cells. The source material was naive CD8+ T cells from PBMCs. All receptors derive from a man aged 18 to 29 in good health. Some clones in this sample may be carry-over from other donors' samples.

The chain links TRBV27 to TRBJ1-5, with D hard to call. Trimming stripped 8 bases from V and 5 bases from J, with 16 bases between. Germline V CDR1 and CDR2: MNHEY, SMNVEV (reference sequence). The CDR3 has 14 amino acids. The CDR3: CASRARGPDQPQHF. The CDR3, as DNA: TGTGCCAGCCGCGCCCGGGGTCCCGATCAGCCCCAGCATTTT.

The gene calls are TRBV21-1 and TRBJ1-1; no DNA check was done on the table's D call, TRBD1. TRBV21-1 is tagged as a pseudogene. The CDR3 has 14 amino acids. The CDR3 region is CATSGRDMNTEAFF. CDR3 nucleotides: TGTGCCACCAGTGGACGGGACATGAACACTGAAGCTTTCTTT.

A remark on this clone: A much larger clone sits a single nucleotide away, making a read error possible. At the DNA level, this CDR3 is encoded by other sequences in the same sample as well. The chain employs TRBV5-6 and TRBJ2-7; D is possibly TRBD1 (5 bases). The ends were cut back, 2 bases at V and 3 bases at J, with 6 bases in the middle. Germline values: CDR1 SGHDT, CDR2 YYEEEE. This CDR3 region has 12 residues. The DNA of the CDR3 is TGTGCCAGCAGCTTAGGGGACTACGAGCAGTACTTC. It specifies CASSLGDYEQYF.

The chain employs TRBV12-5 and TRBJ2-7; the D gene could be TRBD1 or TRBD2 (5 bases each). Germline V gene data show CDR1 as LGHNT and CDR2 as FRNRAP. V lost 1 base and J lost 2, with 21 bases in between. This CDR3 is 18 amino acids long. The CDR3 here is CASGLDRPRFEGPYEQYF. The DNA for the CDR3 is TGTGCTAGTGGTTTGGACAGGCCCCGCTTTGAGGGTCCCTACGAGCAGTACTTC.

This clone was found once. The chain joins TRBV28 to TRBJ2-7; no clear D gene. The germline CDR1 and CDR2 sequences are MDHEN and SYDVKM. CDR3 length equals 15 residues. V gave up 0 bases and J gave up 5 bases, with 14 bases separating them. The CDR3 spells CASSLWAEMGNEQYF. The DNA of the CDR3 is TGTGCCAGCAGTTTATGGGCAGAAATGGGGAACGAGCAGTACTTC.

The V gene is TRBV4-1, the J gene TRBJ2-7, with D hard to call. Trimming cost V 1 base and J 3 bases, with 13 bases left between them. The CDR3 length is 15 residues. Germline V lookup: CDR1 MGHRA, CDR2 YSYEKL. This chain's CDR3 is CASSQVVNGVYEQYF. CDR3 DNA: TGCGCCAGCAGCCAAGTGGTAAATGGTGTCTACGAGCAGTACTTC.

This sequence joins TRBV14 and TRBJ2-1, with D hard to call. Germline CDR1 SGHDN, CDR2 FVKESK. The CDR3 has 13 residues. V lost 4 bases, J lost 4 bases, and 8 bases lay in between. CDR3 DNA: TGTGCCAGCAGCCGCTTATCATACAATGAGCAGTTCTTC. As protein: CASSRLSYNEQFF. Variable domain in full (rest from reference TRBV14 and TRBJ2-1): EAGVTQFPSHSVIEKGQTVTLRCDPISGHDNLYWYRRVMGKEIKFLLHFVKESKQDESGMPNNRFLAERTGGTYSTLKVQPAELEDSGVYFCASSRLSYNEQFFGPGTRLTVL.

The rearrangement joins TRBV6-1 to TRBJ1-1; D call uncertain. V shed 7 bases and J shed 8 bases, with 14 bases lying between them. This CDR3 region has 12 residues. In germline, CDR1 is MNHNS, CDR2 SASEGT. The CDR3 here is CASNRQRGEAFF. The CDR3 nucleotides read TGTGCCAGCAATAGACAACGAGGGGAAGCTTTCTTT.

The V call is TRBV11-1, the J call TRBJ1-1; D not certain. CDR1 is SGHAT, CDR2 FQDESV, per germline (reference sequence). The CDR3 length is 17 residues. Trimming took off 5 bases at V and 1 base at J, with 20 bases between the two ends. CDR3 region: CASSHTGPRFGNTEAFF. The DNA for the CDR3 is TGTGCCAGCAGCCATACGGGCCCCAGGTTTGGGAACACTGAAGCTTTCTTT.

The chain carries TRBV9 and TRBJ1-1; 8 bases fit TRBD1. This CDR3 spans 18 amino acids. Germline CDR1 is SGDLS and CDR2 is YYNGEE. V lost 3 bases, J lost 4 bases, and 17 bases stayed unmatched. The CDR3 DNA follows: TGTGCCAGCAGCGACCCACGACAGGGGATAACAGGGAGCACTGAAGCTTTCTTT. Its protein is CASSDPRQGITGSTEAFF.

The rearrangement uses TRBV7-9 and TRBJ2-1; 8 bases match TRBD1. Germline CDR1 is SEHNR and CDR2 is FQNEAQ (reference sequence). This CDR3 spans 15 amino acids. J was trimmed by 6 bases and V by 2 bases; bases with no gene match: 6. The CDR3 reads CASSLQGAVSNEQFF. CDR3 coding DNA: TGTGCCAGCAGCTTACAGGGGGCGGTCAGCAATGAGCAGTTCTTC.

The V call is TRBV29-1, the J call TRBJ2-1; D call uncertain. CDR3 size: 12 residues. V was shortened by 4 bases and J by 9 bases, with 13 bases between the two germline ends. Germline CDR1 is SQVTM and CDR2 is ANQGSEA. This chain's CDR3 is CSVVPPGPEQFF. The CDR3, as DNA: TGCAGCGTTGTACCCCCGGGTCCTGAGCAGTTCTTC.

This chain links TRBV9 with TRBJ2-1, with TRBD2 matching 10 bases. Trimming cost V 5 bases and J 5 bases; bases outside gene matches: 4. Germline V CDR1 and CDR2: SGDLS, YYNGEE. There are 14 residues in the CDR3. Here the CDR3 DNA reads TGTGCCAGCAGTTCGACTAGCGGGCACAATGAGCAGTTCTTC. Translated: CASSSTSGHNEQFF.

The rearrangement joins TRBV7-8 to TRBJ1-5; 8 bases are a match to TRBD1. This CDR3 spans 15 amino acids. The junction had 8 bases not matched to a gene; V was cut back by 5 bases and J by 5 bases. Germline-derived CDR1 and CDR2 are SGHVS and FQNEAQ. The DNA for the CDR3 is TGTGCCAGCAGCCCCCGGACAGGGAGATATCAGCCCCAGCATTTT. Translating gives CASSPRTGRYQPQHF.

This clone was seen once. The V call is TRBV4-1, the J call TRBJ2-7, with 8 bases that match TRBD1. Germline CDR1 reads MGHRA; CDR2 reads YSYEKL. Losses at the gene ends were 3 bases for V and 3 bases for J; bases not matched to a gene: 10. The CDR3 is 16 amino acids. The CDR3 loop reads CASSQPSPGGDYEQYF. DNA of the CDR3: TGCGCCAGCAGCCAGCCCTCCCCAGGGGGCGACTACGAGCAGTACTTC.